Listed below are T cell receptor beta chains from one sample, sequenced in a study of CD8 T cells in ankylosing spondylitis. TCRdb passed the 5' RACE reads through MiXCR, listing each CDR3 protein once. The sample includes fewer than 180,000 distinct CDR3 sequences, around 43% seen only once; the top ten take around 15%. The sequencing input was synovial fluid, either unsorted or a sorted T cell fraction (not recorded which). The receptors were sampled from a male donor with ankylosing spondylitis. Both conserved end residues are part of each CDR3. Fields, in order: J gene, D gene, V gene, clone size, CDR3 protein, CDR3 DNA. D genes are given only for firm matches. The size field is filled for only some rows; it gives once, few, many or a size class.

>TRBJ2-6|.|TRBV4-3|once
CASSQETPGDGANVLTF
TGCGCCAGCAGCCAAGAAACCCCGGGGGATGGGGCCAACGTCCTGACTTTC
>TRBJ2-7|TRBD2|TRBV7-2|.
CASSPQTSGGPYEQYF
TGTGCCAGCAGCCCCCAGACTAGCGGGGGACCCTACGAGCAGTACTTC
>TRBJ2-7|TRBD2|TRBV20-1|few
CSASGRHEQYF
TGCAGTGCTAGCGGGAGGCACGAGCAGTACTTC
>TRBJ2-1|.|TRBV20-1|few
CSARGGTDYNEQFF
TGCAGTGCTAGGGGCGGGACAGATTACAATGAGCAGTTCTTC
>TRBJ2-7|.|TRBV18|few
CASSPPGHPSYEQYF
TGTGCCAGCTCACCACCGGGACACCCTTCCTACGAGCAGTACTTC
>TRBJ1-2|.|TRBV6-5|.
CASSYSRSGWAAGYTF
TGTGCCAGCAGCTATTCAAGGTCCGGCTGGGCTGCCGGCTACACCTTC
>TRBJ1-1|.|TRBV28|.
CASSSQENTEAFF
TGTGCCAGCAGTTCCCAGGAGAACACTGAAGCTTTCTTT
>TRBJ2-1|.|TRBV16|.
CASSPTTEEQFF
TGTGCCAGCAGCCCCACTACCGAAGAGCAGTTCTTC
>TRBJ2-1|TRBD2|TRBV27|few
CASSLYPGGVAGYNEQFF
TGTGCCAGCAGTTTATACCCTGGAGGGGTAGCGGGGTACAATGAGCAGTTCTTC
>TRBJ1-4|.|TRBV10-3|many
CAISESTVVGGTNEKLFF
TGTGCCATCAGTGAGTCGACAGTTGTTGGGGGAACTAATGAAAAACTGTTTTTT
>TRBJ2-1|TRBD2|TRBV2|.
CASSKLAVSYNEQFF
TGTGCCAGCAGTAAACTAGCGGTATCCTACAATGAGCAGTTCTTC
>TRBJ2-1|.|TRBV6-5|.
CASSYSSYNEQFF
TGTGCCAGCAGTTACTCCTCCTACAATGAGCAGTTCTTC
>TRBJ1-1|.|TRBV5-4|many
CASSPGRGGTEAFF
TGTGCCAGCAGCCCCGGACGGGGAGGCACTGAAGCTTTCTTT
>TRBJ2-7|TRBD1|TRBV20-1|.
CSARDFETGNYEQYF
TGCAGTGCTAGAGACTTTGAGACAGGGAACTACGAGCAGTACTTC
>TRBJ2-7|TRBD2|TRBV5-5|.
CASSLELAGLHYEQYF
TGTGCCAGCAGCTTGGAACTAGCGGGGTTACACTACGAGCAGTACTTC
>TRBJ2-1|.|TRBV12-1|.
CASSFGTSGGSYNEQFF
TGTGCCAGCAGCTTCGGGACTAGCGGGGGCTCCTACAATGAGCAGTTCTTC
>TRBJ2-1|.|TRBV7-8|many
CASSWRGSGYNEQFF
TGTGCCAGCAGCTGGCGGGGCTCGGGTTACAATGAGCAGTTCTTC
>TRBJ1-1|.|TRBV21-1|.
CASSKVWGSNTEAFF
TGTGCCAGCAGCAAAGTGTGGGGCAGTAACACTGAAGCTTTCTTT
>TRBJ2-1|TRBD2|TRBV10-3|.
CAISAAGVGNEQFF
TGTGCCATCAGTGCAGCGGGAGTGGGCAATGAGCAGTTCTTC
>TRBJ2-3|.|TRBV28|few
CASSPDGTGARLSTDTQYF
TGTGCCAGCAGCCCTGACGGAACGGGAGCCCGACTTAGCACAGATACGCAGTATTTT
>TRBJ1-1|.|TRBV21-1|.
CASSKHTEAFF
TGTGCCAGCAGCAAGCACACTGAAGCTTTCTTT
>TRBJ2-1|.|TRBV6-4|.
CASSPFQGSSYNEQFF
TGTGCCAGCAGTCCCTTTCAGGGGAGCTCCTACAATGAGCAGTTCTTC
>TRBJ2-3|.|TRBV7-9|few
CASSRQGLSTDTQYF
TGTGCCAGCAGCCGACAGGGACTAAGCACAGATACGCAGTATTTT
>TRBJ1-1|.|TRBV12-3/TRBV12-4|few
CASSFVGVTEAFF
TGTGCCAGCAGTTTCGTGGGCGTGACTGAAGCTTTCTTT
>TRBJ2-1|TRBD2|TRBV12-3/TRBV12-4|.
CASSTTGTTVF
TGTGCCAGCAGCACCACCGGGACTACGGTCTTC
>TRBJ1-1|TRBD1|TRBV20-1|.
CSASGTGGELTEAFF
TGCAGTGCTTCCGGGACAGGGGGCGAGCTGACTGAAGCTTTCTTT
>TRBJ2-7|.|TRBV4-3|.
CASSQDRWERNEQYF
TGCGCCAGCAGCCAAGATCGGTGGGAGAGGAACGAGCAGTACTTC
>TRBJ2-7|.|TRBV21-1|.
CASRPPTGNYSYEQYF
TGTGCCAGCAGGCCTCCAACGGGGAACTACTCCTACGAGCAGTACTTC
>TRBJ2-3|TRBD1|TRBV7-2|many
CASSLAGGQGYSADTQYF
TGTGCCAGCAGCTTAGCCGGAGGACAGGGATATTCTGCAGATACGCAGTATTTT
>TRBJ1-2|.|TRBV30|.
CAWTGADYGYTF
TGTGCCTGGACAGGGGCGGATTATGGCTACACCTTC
>TRBJ2-7|.|TRBV7-6|.
CASSPGPAYEQYF
TGTGCCAGCAGCCCAGGCCCTGCCTACGAGCAGTACTTC
>TRBJ2-1|.|TRBV27|once
CASSLCPQDHNEQFF
TGTGCCAGCAGTTTATGCCCCCAGGACCACAATGAGCAGTTCTTC
>TRBJ2-1|TRBD1|TRBV7-8|many
CASSKEQGASSYNEQFF
TGTGCCAGCAGCAAAGAACAGGGGGCCAGCTCCTACAATGAGCAGTTCTTC